This T cell receptor beta chain is from a study of T-cell memory formation after mild COVID-19 (dated by TCRdb to about 2021). Looking at the study overall: Most TCR sequence clusters were specific to one of the two donors. Two young, previously healthy adult volunteers made up the cohort, one male and one female. Longitudinal TCRalpha and TCRbeta repertoire sequencing tracked T-cell clones expanding and contracting after mild COVID-19 in two donors.

This clonotype has more than one count but fewer than ten. The antigen it binds to is not known. Base-call qualities are not available, and no considerably larger clone is one nucleotide away. Ficoll-Paque density gradient centrifugation was the method used to isolate PBMCs. The investigation overall reported the following: Whether the second-wave clones peaking on day 37 were SARS-CoV-2 specific was not confirmed. Contracting CD4+ clones appeared mostly in the CM and EM memory subsets, whereas CD8+ clones were enriched in EMRA. From day 15 to 85, contracting clones showed balanced CD4/CD8 phenotypes, whereas a second wave of clones that expanded from day 15 to 37 leaned towards CD4+. Only two mild cases were covered by the study, and larger cohorts that include severe cases with pre-infection samples were considered necessary. Some responding clones were found in pre-infection memory, which suggests that pre-existing cross-reactive memory T cells took part in the SARS-CoV-2 response.

V is pared back by 5 bases and J by 2 bases, with 7 bases lying between the germline termini. The CDR3 contains 13 residues, cysteine and phenylalanine counted. The read is trimmed to its CDR3 DNA, 39 bases read in frame from base 1. The germline V gene (reference sequence) specifies GTSNPN as CDR1 and SVGIG as CDR2. The sequencer listed for this sample is Illumina NovaSeq 6000. TCRalpha and TCRbeta cDNA libraries were built by 5'RACE with constant-segment primers, adding sample barcodes and unique molecular identifiers. Trizol reagent was used to extract RNA from every sample. Library amplification was performed in two PCR steps, and a second sample barcode and Illumina TruSeq adapters were introduced in the second step. Sequencing of libraries was performed on an Illumina NovaSeq with 2 x 150 bp paired-end reads. The authors' analysis ran thus. The reads were demultiplexed and collapsed into UMI-guided consensus sequences using migec v1.2.7. Using mixcr v2.1.11, UMI consensuses were aligned to TRA and TRB V and J templates and then assembled into clonotypes. A clonotype was counted as expanded or contracted only when both edgeR and NoisET called the clonotype significant, with the noise models trained on biological replicates. edgeR calls used a false discovery rate-adjusted p below 0.01 and a log2 fold-change threshold of 1. PCA with hierarchical clustering of max-normalized trajectories of the 1000 most abundant clonotypes was used as exploratory dynamics analysis. Separately sequenced CD4+ and CD8+ repertoires were used to assign a CD4 or CD8 phenotype to each responding clone. Starting from the raw public reads, TCRdb applied fastp trimming at Q25, assembled clones with MiXCR and retained in-frame beta chains. Every entry covers one CDR3 protein and lists the most common genes and DNA from its rows. These V and J calls originate from TCRdb's pipeline instead of the authors' own analysis. This sample gives approximately 300,000 distinct CDR3 sequences in total; more than 15% of them show up just once. Jointly, the top ten make up 22% of the sample.

The sample consisted of PBMCs or a T cell subset sorted from them (not recorded which). This chain is built from TRBV30 and TRBJ2-6, with the D gene uncertain. This clonotype was sampled from a man aged 18 to 30 who had mild COVID-19 (a few samples of this study predate the infection). The sample titles of this study are shuffled in the database, so cell type and time point are left out; the donor was told from shared clones. CDR3 reads: CAWLQPGANVLTF. The base sequence is TGTGCCTGGCTTCAGCCTGGGGCCAACGTCCTGACTTTC.